The subject of this entry is one TCR beta chain. As yet, its antigen is unknown. The treatment: 19 received Ad26.COV2.S at low or high dose, single or two shots; 5 received placebo; per-sample allocation not given. The investigators took samples on day 63 after the first vaccine or placebo injection. The sample came from a Boston adult aged 18-55 years. The CDR3 length is 14 residues. The germline CDR1 and CDR2 sequences are SEHNR and FQNEAQ (reference sequence). V shed 7 bases and J 2 bases; nucleotides not matched to a gene: 6. These data belong to a study of Ad26.COV2.S vaccination and SARS-CoV-2 variants. Study at large: In the study, Ad26.COV2.S was injected intramuscularly once, or twice 56 days apart.

The study's findings and limits: Spike-specific TCR breadth was greater in vaccine than placebo recipients.

Clones were read by immunoSEQ multiplex PCR, and TCRdb kept only the in-frame ones, dropping some. This table has around 400,000 clones, 75% to 95% appearing once. The V and J genes are TRBV7-9 and TRBJ2-3; 7 nucleotides line up with TRBD1. Source: peripheral blood, taken in a trial of Ad26.COV2.S vaccine versus placebo. The source is a person aged 18-65 years who received the Ad26.COV2.S COVID-19 vaccine or a placebo. The chain's CDR3 is CASIRTGDTDTQYF. CDR3 DNA: TGTGCCAGCATCCGGACAGGCGACACAGATACGCAGTATTTT.